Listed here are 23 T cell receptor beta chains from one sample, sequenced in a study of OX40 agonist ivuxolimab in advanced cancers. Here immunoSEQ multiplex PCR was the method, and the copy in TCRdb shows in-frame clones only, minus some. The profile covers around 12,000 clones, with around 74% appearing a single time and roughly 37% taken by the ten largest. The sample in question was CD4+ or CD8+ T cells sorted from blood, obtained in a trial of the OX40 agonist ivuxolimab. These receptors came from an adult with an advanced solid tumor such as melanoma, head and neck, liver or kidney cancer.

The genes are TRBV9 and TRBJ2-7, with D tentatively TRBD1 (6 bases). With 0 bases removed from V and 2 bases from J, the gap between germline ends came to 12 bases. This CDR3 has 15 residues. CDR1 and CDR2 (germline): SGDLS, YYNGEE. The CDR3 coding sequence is TGTGCCAGCAGCGTAGCGGCAGGGGCGGCCTACGAGCAGTACTTC. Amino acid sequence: CASSVAAGAAYEQYF. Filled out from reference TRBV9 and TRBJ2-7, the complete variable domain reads DSGVTQTPKHLITATGQRVTLRCSPRSGDLSVYWYQQSLDQGLQFLIQYYNGEERAKGNILERFSAQQFPDLHSELNLSSLELGDSALYFCASSVAAGAAYEQYFGPGTRLTVT.

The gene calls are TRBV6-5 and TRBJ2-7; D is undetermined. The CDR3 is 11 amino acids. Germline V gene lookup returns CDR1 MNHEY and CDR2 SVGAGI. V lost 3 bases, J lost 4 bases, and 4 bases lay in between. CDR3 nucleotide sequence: TGTGCCAGCAGTTATAGATACGAGCAGTACTTC. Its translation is CASSYRYEQYF.

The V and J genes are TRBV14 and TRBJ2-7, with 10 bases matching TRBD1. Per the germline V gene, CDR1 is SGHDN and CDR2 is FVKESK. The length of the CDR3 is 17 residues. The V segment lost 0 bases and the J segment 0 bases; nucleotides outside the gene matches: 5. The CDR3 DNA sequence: TGTGCCAGCAGCCAAGATGACAGGGGGCCCTACTCCTACGAGCAGTACTTC. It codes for CASSQDDRGPYSYEQYF. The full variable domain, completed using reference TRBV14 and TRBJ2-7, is EAGVTQFPSHSVIEKGQTVTLRCDPISGHDNLYWYRRVMGKEIKFLLHFVKESKQDESGMPNNRFLAERTGGTYSTLKVQPAELEDSGVYFCASSQDDRGPYSYEQYFGPGTRLTVT.

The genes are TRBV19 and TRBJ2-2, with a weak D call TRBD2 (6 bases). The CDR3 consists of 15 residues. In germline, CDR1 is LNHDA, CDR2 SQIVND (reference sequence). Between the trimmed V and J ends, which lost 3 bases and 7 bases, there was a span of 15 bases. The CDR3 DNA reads TGTGCCAGTAGTATTTTGGAGGGGAGGAACGGGGAGCTGTTTTTT. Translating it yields CASSILEGRNGELFF. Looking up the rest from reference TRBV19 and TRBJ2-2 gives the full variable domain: DGGITQSPKYLFRKEGQNVTLSCEQNLNHDAMYWYRQDPGQGLRLIYYSQIVNDFQKGDIAEGYSVSREKKESFPLTVTSAQKNPTAFYLCASSILEGRNGELFFGEGSRLTVL.

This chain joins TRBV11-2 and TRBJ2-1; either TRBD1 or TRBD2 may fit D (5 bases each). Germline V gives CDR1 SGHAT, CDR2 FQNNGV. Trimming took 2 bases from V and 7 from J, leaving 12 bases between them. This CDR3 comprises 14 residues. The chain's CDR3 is CASSLWDAQNEQFF. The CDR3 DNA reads TGTGCCAGCAGCTTATGGGACGCCCAGAATGAGCAGTTCTTC.

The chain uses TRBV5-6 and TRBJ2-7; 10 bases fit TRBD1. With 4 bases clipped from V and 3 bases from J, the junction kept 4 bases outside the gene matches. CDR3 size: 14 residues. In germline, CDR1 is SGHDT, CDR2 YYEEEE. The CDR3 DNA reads TGTGCCAGCAGCACCGGGACAGGGGTCTACGAGCAGTACTTC. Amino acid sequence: CASSTGTGVYEQYF.

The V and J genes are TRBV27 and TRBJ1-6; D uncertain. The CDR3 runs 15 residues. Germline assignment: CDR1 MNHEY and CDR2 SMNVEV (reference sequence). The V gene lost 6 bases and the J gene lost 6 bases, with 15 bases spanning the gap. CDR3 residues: CASSPLGGGNSPLHF. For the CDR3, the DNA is TGTGCCAGCAGCCCGTTAGGCGGCGGTAATTCACCCCTCCACTTT.

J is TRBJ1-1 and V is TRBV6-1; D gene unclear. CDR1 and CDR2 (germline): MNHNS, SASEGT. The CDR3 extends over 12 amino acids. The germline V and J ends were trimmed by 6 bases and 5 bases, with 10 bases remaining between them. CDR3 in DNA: TGTGCCAGCAGATCCGGGGAGACTGAAGCTTTCTTT. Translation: CASRSGETEAFF.

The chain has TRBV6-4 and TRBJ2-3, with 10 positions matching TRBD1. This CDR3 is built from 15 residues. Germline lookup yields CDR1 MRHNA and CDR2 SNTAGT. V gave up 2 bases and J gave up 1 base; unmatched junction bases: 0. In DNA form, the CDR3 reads TGTGCCAGCAGTGACGGGACAGGGGGCACAGATACGCAGTATTTT. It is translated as CASSDGTGGTDTQYF.

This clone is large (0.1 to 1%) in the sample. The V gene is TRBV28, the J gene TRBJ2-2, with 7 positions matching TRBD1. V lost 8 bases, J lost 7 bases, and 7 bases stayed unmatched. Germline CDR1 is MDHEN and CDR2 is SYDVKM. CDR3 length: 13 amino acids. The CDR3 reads CASSHRGGGELFF. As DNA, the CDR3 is TGTGCCAGCTCCCACAGGGGTGGCGGGGAGCTGTTTTTT. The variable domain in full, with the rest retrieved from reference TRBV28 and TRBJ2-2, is DVKVTQSSRYLVKRTGEKVFLECVQDMDHENMFWYRQDPGLGLRLIYFSYDVKMKEKGDIPEGYSVSREKKERFSLILESASTNQTSMYLCASSHRGGGELFFGEGSRLTVL.

CDR3 DNA: TGTGCCAGCAGTGATCCCGGGACAGGGACCTACGAGCAGTACTTC. This encodes CASSDPGTGTYEQYF. The genes are TRBV25-1 and TRBJ2-7; 9 bases map to TRBD1. Germline V gene sequence: CDR1 MGHDK, CDR2 SYGVNS. Trimming removed 3 bases from V and 2 bases from J; junction bases left unmatched: 5. CDR3 length: 15 amino acids.

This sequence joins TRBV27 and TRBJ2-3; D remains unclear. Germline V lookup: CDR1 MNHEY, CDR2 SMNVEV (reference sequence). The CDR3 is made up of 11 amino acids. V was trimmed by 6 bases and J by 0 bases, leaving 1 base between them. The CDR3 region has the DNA TGTGCCAGCAGGAGCACAGATACGCAGTATTTT. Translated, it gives CASRSTDTQYF.

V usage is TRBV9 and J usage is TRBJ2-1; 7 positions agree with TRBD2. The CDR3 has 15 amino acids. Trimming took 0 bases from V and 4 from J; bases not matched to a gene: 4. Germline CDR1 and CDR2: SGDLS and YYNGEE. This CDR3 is CASSVGGAGYNEQFF. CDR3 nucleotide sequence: TGTGCCAGCAGCGTAGGGGGAGCGGGGTACAATGAGCAGTTCTTC.

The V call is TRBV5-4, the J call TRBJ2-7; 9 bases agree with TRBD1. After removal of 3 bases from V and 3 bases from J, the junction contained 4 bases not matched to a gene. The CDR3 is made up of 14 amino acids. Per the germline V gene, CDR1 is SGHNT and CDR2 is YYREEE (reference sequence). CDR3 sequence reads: CASSSGTGLYEQYF. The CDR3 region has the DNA TGTGCCAGCAGCTCCGGGACAGGGCTCTACGAGCAGTACTTC.

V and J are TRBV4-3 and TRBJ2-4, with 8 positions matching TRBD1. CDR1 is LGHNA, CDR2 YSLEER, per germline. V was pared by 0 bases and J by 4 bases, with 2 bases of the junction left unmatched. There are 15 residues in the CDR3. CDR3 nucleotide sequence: TGCGCCAGCAGCCAAGACAGGGGGCCGAAAAACATTCAGTACTTC. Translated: CASSQDRGPKNIQYF.

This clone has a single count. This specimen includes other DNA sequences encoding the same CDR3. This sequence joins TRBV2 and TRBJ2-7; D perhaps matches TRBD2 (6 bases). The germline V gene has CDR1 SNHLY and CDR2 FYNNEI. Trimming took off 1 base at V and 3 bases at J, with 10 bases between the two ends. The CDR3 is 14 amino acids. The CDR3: CASSEGRRVYEQYF. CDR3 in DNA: TGTGCCAGCAGTGAAGGGCGGAGGGTCTACGAGCAGTACTTC.

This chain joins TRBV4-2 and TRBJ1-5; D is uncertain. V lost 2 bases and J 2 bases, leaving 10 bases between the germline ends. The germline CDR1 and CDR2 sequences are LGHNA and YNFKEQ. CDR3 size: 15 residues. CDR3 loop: CASSQTQWGNQPQHF. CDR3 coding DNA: TGTGCCAGCAGCCAAACACAGTGGGGCAATCAGCCCCAGCATTTT.

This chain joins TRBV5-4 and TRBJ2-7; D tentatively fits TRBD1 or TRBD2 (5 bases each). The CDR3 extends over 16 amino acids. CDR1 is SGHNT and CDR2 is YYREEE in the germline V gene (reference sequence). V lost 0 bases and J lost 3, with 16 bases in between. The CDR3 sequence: CASSLVFPGTDYEQYF. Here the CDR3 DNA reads TGTGCCAGCAGCTTGGTGTTTCCCGGGACGGACTACGAGCAGTACTTC.

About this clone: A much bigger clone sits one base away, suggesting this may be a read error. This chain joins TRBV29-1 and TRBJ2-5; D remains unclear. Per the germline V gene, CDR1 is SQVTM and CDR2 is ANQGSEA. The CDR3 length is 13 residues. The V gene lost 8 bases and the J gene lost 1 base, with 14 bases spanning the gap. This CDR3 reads CSIGKGLQETQYF. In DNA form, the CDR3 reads TGCAGCATTGGGAAAGGCCTCCAAGAGACCCAGTACTTC. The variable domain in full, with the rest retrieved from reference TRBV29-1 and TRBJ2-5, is SAVISQKPSRDICQRGTSLTIQCQVDSQVTMMFWYRQQPGQSLTLIATANQGSEATYESGFVIDKFPISRPNLTFSTLTVSNMSPEDSSIYLCSIGKGLQETQYFGPGTRLLVL.

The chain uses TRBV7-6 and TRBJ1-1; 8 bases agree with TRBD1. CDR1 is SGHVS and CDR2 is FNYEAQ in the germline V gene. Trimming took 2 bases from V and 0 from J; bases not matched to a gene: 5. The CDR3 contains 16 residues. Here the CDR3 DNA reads TGTGCCAGCAGCTTATCCACAGGGGGGGTGAACACTGAAGCTTTCTTT. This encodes CASSLSTGGVNTEAFF.

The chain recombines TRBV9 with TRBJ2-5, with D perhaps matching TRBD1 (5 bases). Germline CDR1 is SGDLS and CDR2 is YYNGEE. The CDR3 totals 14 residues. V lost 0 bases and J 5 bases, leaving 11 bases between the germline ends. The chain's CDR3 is CASSVEGAWETQYF. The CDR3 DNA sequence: TGTGCCAGCAGCGTAGAAGGGGCGTGGGAGACCCAGTACTTC.

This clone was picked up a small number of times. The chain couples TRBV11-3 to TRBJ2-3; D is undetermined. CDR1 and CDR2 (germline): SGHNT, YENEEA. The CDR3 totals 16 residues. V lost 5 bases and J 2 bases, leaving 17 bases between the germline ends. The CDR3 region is CASSPTRATFTDTQYF. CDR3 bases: TGTGCCAGCAGCCCGACTCGGGCCACATTCACAGATACGCAGTATTTT.

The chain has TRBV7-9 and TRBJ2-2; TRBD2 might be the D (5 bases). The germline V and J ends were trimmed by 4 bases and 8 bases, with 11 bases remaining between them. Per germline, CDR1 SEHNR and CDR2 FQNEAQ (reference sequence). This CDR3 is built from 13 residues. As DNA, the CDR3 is TGTGCCAGCAGCTCAGCGGACCCAGGGGAGCTGTTTTTT. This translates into CASSSADPGELFF. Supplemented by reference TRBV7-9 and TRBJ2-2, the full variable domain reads DTGVSQNPRHKITKRGQNVTFRCDPISEHNRLYWYRQTLGQGPEFLTYFQNEAQLEKSRLLSDRFSAERPKGSFSTLEIQRTEQGDSAMYLCASSSADPGELFFGEGSRLTVL.